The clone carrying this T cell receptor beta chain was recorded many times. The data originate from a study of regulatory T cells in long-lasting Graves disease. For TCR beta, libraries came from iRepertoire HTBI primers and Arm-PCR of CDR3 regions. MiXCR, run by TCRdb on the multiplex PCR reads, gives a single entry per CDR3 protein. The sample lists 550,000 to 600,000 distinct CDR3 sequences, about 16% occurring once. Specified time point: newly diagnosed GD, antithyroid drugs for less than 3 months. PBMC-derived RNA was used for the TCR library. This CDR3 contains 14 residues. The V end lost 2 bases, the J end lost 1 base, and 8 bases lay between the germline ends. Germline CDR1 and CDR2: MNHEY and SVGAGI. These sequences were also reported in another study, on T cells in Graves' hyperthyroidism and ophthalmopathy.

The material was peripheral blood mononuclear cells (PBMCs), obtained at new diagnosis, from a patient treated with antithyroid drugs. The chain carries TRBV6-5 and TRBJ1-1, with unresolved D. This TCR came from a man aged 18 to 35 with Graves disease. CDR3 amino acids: CASSYIAANTEAFF. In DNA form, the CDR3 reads TGTGCCAGCAGTTACATCGCAGCGAACACTGAAGCTTTCTTT.